This TCR beta chain was sequenced for a study of early T cells in non-severe SARS-CoV-2 infection. General observations from the study: Clonotype matching in VDJdb favored anti-spike CD8 responses and did not capture private and CD4 specificities.

Individually, cDNA molecules had unique molecular identifiers attached to them. TCRdb independently ran MiXCR on the 5' RACE reads; one entry per CDR3 protein. Found here are 79,000 or so distinct CDR3 sequences, roughly 13% of them singletons; the top ten hold approximately 1.1%. The CDR3 is made up of 14 amino acids. Germline V gene sequence: CDR1 MNHEY, CDR2 SMNVEV (reference sequence). With V trimmed by 4 bases and J by 6 bases, 5 bases remained unmatched. There are many counts of this clonotype. The antigen is not known. This receptor was identified in an adult who was a healthcare worker with PCR-confirmed SARS-CoV-2 infection or an uninfected control (not recorded which). The source material was whole blood. The rearrangement uses TRBV27 and TRBJ2-1; TRBD2 matches 8 bases. The chain's CDR3 is CASSYSGVLNEQFF. CDR3 DNA sequence: TGTGCCAGCAGTTATAGCGGGGTGCTCAATGAGCAGTTCTTC.